This T cell receptor beta chain was sequenced for a study of CD8+ T cells in alopecia areata. Whole-study results and caveats: Alphabeta T cells residing in normal skin are also sequenced in scalp samples.

Extraction of RNA preceded its reverse transcription into cDNA, which served as the sequencing template. Sequencing used immunoSEQ multiplex PCR; TCRdb keeps in-frame clones, though not all of them. The sample shows fewer than 250,000 clones, roughly two fifths of them seen only once. The treatment: oral pan-JAK inhibitor, 5-10 mg twice daily. Collection of lesional scalp punch biopsies and peripheral blood was performed in alopecia areata patients. The sorting of PBMCs gave CD4+ and CD8+ T cells. This clone was detected a few times. Its specificity is not known. Germline V gene data show CDR1 as MDHEN and CDR2 as SYDVKM. The V segment lost 3 bases and the J segment 6 bases; nucleotides outside the gene matches: 8. The CDR3 is 15 amino acids.

Sample: CD4+ T cells sorted from blood, taken between weeks 30 and 35, from a patient treated with tofacitinib. The rearrangement links TRBV28 to TRBJ2-7, with 10 bases matching TRBD1. This receptor was identified in a human donor with alopecia areata. For the CDR3, the DNA is TGTGCCAGCAGTTTCGGGGGACAGGGGAGTAGCGAGCAGTACTTC. It is translated as CASSFGGQGSSEQYF.